The clone carrying this T cell receptor (beta chain) was picked up many times. Its cognate antigen is unknown. Time point noted: patch test 2, 6 weeks after DPC sensitization. Treatment: therapeutic diphenylcyclopropenone sensitization with weekly scalp DPC. The CDR3 is made up of 15 amino acids. Germline V gene sequence: CDR1 MNHNY, CDR2 SVGAGI (reference sequence). Trimming took 0 bases from V and 9 from J; bases not matched to a gene: 9. The record originates from a study of human T cells and chemical hapten exposure. About the study: Upper-back patch tests with 0.01% DPC were read at 6 days. Study observations and caveats: With regard to DPC sensitization, TCRs above 1 in 1000 frequency did not change. Expanded TCRs formed significantly more large CDR3 similarity clusters than controls.

The library attached unique molecular identifiers to individual cDNA molecules. TCRdb re-analysed the RACE reads in MiXCR, keeping a single row per CDR3 protein. Among 80,000 to 100,000 distinct CDR3 sequences listed, roughly 10% were seen once. The V call is TRBV6-6, the J call TRBJ2-3, with 7 bases that match TRBD2. The receptor's source is a woman aged 45-60 years with alopecia areata. Some clones in this sample may be carry-over from other donors' samples. This specimen was whole blood, taken in connection with sensitization to the hapten diphenylcyclopropenone (DPC). The CDR3 nucleotides read TGTGCCAGCAGTTACTCGGGAGTGGGGGAGGGCACGCAGTATTTT. Translated, it gives CASSYSGVGEGTQYF.